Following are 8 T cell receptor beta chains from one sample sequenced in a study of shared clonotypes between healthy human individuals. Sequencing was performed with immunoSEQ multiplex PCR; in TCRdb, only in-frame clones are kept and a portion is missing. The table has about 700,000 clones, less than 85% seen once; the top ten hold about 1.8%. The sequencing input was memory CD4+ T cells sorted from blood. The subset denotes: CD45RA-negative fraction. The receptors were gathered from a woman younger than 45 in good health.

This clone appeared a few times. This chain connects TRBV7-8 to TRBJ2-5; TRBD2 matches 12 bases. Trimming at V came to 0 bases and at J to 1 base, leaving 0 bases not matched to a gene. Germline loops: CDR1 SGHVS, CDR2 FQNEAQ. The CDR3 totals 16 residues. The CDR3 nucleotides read TGTGCCAGCAGCTTAGCGGGACTAGCGGGCCAAGAGACCCAGTACTTC. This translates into CASSLAGLAGQETQYF. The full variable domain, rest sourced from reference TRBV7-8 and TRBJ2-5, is GAGVSQSPRYKVAKRGQDVALRCDPISGHVSLFWYQQALGQGPEFLTYFQNEAQLDKSGLPSDRFFAERPEGSVSTLKIQRTQQEDSAVYLCASSLAGLAGQETQYFGPGTRLLVL.

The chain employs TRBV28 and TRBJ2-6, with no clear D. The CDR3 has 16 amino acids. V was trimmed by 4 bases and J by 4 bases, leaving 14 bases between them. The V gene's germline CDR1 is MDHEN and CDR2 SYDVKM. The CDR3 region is CASSSGLTSGANVLTF. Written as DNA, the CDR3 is TGTGCCAGCAGTTCTGGGCTCACGTCCGGGGCCAACGTCCTGACTTTC.

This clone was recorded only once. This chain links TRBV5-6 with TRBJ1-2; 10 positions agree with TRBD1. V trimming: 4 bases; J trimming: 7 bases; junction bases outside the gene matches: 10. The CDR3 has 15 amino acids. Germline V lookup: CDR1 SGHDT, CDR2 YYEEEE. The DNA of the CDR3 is TGTGCCAGCAGCGTTCCGGGACAGGGGATTTTTGGCTACACCTTC. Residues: CASSVPGQGIFGYTF.

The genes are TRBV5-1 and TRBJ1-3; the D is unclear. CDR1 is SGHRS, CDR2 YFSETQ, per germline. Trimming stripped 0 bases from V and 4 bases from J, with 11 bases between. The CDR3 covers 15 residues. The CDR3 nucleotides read TGCGCCAGCAGCTTGGAAGGGTCAAGCGGAAACACCATATATTTT. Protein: CASSLEGSSGNTIYF.

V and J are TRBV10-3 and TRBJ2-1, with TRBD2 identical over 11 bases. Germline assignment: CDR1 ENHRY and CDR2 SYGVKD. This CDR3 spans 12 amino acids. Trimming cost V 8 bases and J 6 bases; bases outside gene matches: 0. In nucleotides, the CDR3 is TGTGCCATCGGGACTAGCGGCAATGAGCAGTTCTTC. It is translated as CAIGTSGNEQFF.

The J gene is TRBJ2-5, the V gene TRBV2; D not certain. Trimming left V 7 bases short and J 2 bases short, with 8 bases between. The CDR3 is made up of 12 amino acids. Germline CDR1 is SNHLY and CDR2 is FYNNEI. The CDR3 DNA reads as TGTGCCAGCATGTGGAGTCAAGAGACCCAGTACTTC. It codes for CASMWSQETQYF.

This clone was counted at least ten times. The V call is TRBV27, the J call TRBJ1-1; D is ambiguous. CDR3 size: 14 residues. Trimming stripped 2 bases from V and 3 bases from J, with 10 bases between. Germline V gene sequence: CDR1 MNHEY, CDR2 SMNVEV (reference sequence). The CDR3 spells CASSLESGYTEAFF. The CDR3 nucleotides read TGTGCCAGCAGTTTAGAGTCGGGGTACACTGAAGCTTTCTTT.

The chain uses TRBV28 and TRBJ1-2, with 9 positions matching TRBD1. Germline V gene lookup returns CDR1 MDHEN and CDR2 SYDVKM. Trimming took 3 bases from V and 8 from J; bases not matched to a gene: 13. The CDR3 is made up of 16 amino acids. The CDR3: CASSLPPGTGKEGYTF. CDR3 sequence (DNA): TGTGCCAGCAGTTTGCCTCCCGGGACAGGGAAAGAAGGCTACACCTTC.